Below are 2 T cell receptor beta chains sequenced from a single sample in a study of shared clonotypes between healthy human individuals. Libraries were prepared by immunoSEQ multiplex PCR; TCRdb keeps only in-frame clonotypes and omits some of them. This sample has hundreds of thousands of clones, with over 65% found just once. Source material: memory CD4+ T cells sorted from blood. Subset of the sample: CD45RA-negative fraction. The receptors were gathered from a woman aged 25 to 39 in good health.

This clone was recorded at least ten times. The gene calls are TRBV28 and TRBJ2-2; TRBD1 matches at 7 bases. The CDR3 totals 16 residues. Germline CDR1 is MDHEN and CDR2 is SYDVKM. V shed 4 bases and J 0 bases; nucleotides not matched to a gene: 5. This CDR3 reads CASSSSGGPNTGELFF. The CDR3 DNA sequence: TGTGCCAGCAGTTCTTCAGGGGGACCGAACACCGGGGAGCTGTTTTTT.

V gene TRBV6-5 combines with J gene TRBJ2-5; no reliable D call. CDR1 and CDR2 from the germline V gene are MNHEY and SVGAGI. This CDR3 has 15 amino acids. V dropped 5 bases and J dropped 6 bases, with 19 bases sitting between them. The CDR3 protein is CASSKNGHLMKTQYF. The CDR3 nucleotides are TGTGCCAGCAGTAAGAACGGGCACCTGATGAAGACCCAGTACTTC.